The 21 T cell receptor beta chains listed next were all sequenced from one sample in a study of blood T cell repertoires in COVID-19. Assay used: immunoSEQ multiplex PCR; TCRdb lists only in-frame clones, some missing. The profile shows about 28,000 clones, about 85% of them singletons. The sample was peripheral blood. The receptor source for this set is a man in his sixties with active COVID-19.

V usage is TRBV6-5 and J usage is TRBJ1-1, with D perhaps matching TRBD1 (6 bases). V lost 7 bases and J lost 0, with 15 bases in between. From germline, CDR1 is MNHEY and CDR2 SVGAGI. The CDR3 extends over 15 amino acids. CDR3 sequence reads: CASTMSDSVNTEAFF. In DNA, the CDR3 is TGTGCCAGCACTATGTCGGACAGCGTGAACACTGAAGCTTTCTTT.

The genes are TRBV29-1 and TRBJ1-5; D gene unclear. Germline V gene lookup returns CDR1 SQVTM and CDR2 ANQGSEA. Trimming shortened V by 6 bases and J by 1 base, and 13 bases separated the two germline ends. This CDR3 comprises 14 residues. The CDR3 DNA reads TGCAGCGTGCGGATGCGGGGAAGCAATCAGCCCCAGCATTTT. Residues: CSVRMRGSNQPQHF.

The J gene is TRBJ2-4, the V gene TRBV9; no clear D gene. The CDR3 is 13 amino acids. Trimming removed 0 bases at V and 4 bases at J, with 5 bases between. Germline lookup yields CDR1 SGDLS and CDR2 YYNGEE. The DNA for the CDR3 is TGTGCCAGCAGCGTAGGTTCTAAAAACATTCAGTACTTC. Translating gives CASSVGSKNIQYF.

The CDR3, as DNA: TGTGCCAGCAGCCTGCCTCGGAGGGCGTCTTACTATGGCTACACCTTC. It translates to CASSLPRRASYYGYTF. This chain links TRBV7-9 with TRBJ1-2; D uncertain. This CDR3 contains 16 residues. Germline V CDR1 and CDR2: SEHNR, FQNEAQ (reference sequence). Trimming removed 5 bases at V and 3 bases at J, with 19 bases between.

The rearrangement joins TRBV5-1 to TRBJ2-5, with D hard to call. V was shortened by 1 base and J by 0 bases, with 4 bases between the two germline ends. Germline values: CDR1 SGHRS, CDR2 YFSETQ. This CDR3 has 13 residues. CDR3 amino acids: CASSLSDQETQYF. The CDR3 DNA follows: TGCGCCAGCAGCTTGTCAGACCAAGAGACCCAGTACTTC.

The V gene is TRBV7-9, the J gene TRBJ2-1, with no clear D. There are 13 residues in the CDR3. V lost 2 bases, J lost 8 bases, and 10 bases lay in between. Germline-derived CDR1 and CDR2 are SEHNR and FQNEAQ (reference sequence). The CDR3 coding sequence is TGTGCCAGCAGCTTATTCGCTATAGATGAGCAGTTCTTC. Residues: CASSLFAIDEQFF.

This chain uses TRBV10-3 with TRBJ2-7; a weak D match, TRBD2 (6 bases). Looked up from germline, CDR1 is ENHRY and CDR2 is SYGVKD. This CDR3 is built from 15 residues. V was cut by 2 bases and J by 1 base, with 12 bases left in between. In DNA, the CDR3 is TGTGCCATCAGTGAGAGTTTGGGACTTTCCTACGAGCAGTACTTC. This encodes CAISESLGLSYEQYF.

The CDR3 reads CASSSDRAEAFF. The CDR3 bases are TGTGCCAGCAGCTCAGACAGGGCTGAAGCTTTCTTT. The chain links TRBV7-9 to TRBJ1-1; 7 bases are a match to TRBD1. The CDR3 spans 12 residues. V was pared by 4 bases and J by 6 bases, with 2 bases of the junction left unmatched. CDR1 and CDR2 from the germline V gene are SEHNR and FQNEAQ (reference sequence).

The chain employs TRBV6-4 and TRBJ2-3; 11 nucleotides match TRBD2. The CDR3 is 15 amino acids. V gave up 1 base and J gave up 5 bases; unmatched junction bases: 2. Germline values: CDR1 MRHNA, CDR2 SNTAGT. The CDR3 protein is CASSDLAGGQDTQYF. The CDR3 DNA reads TGTGCCAGCAGTGACTTAGCGGGGGGGCAAGATACGCAGTATTTT.

This clone was picked up one time. The rearrangement links TRBV5-1 to TRBJ1-6; 11 bases line up with TRBD1. V lost 2 bases and J lost 9; bases outside the gene matches: 4. Germline CDR1 SGHRS, CDR2 YFSETQ. The CDR3 totals 15 residues. CDR3: CASSFGQGASSPLHF. The CDR3 DNA is TGCGCCAGCAGCTTCGGACAGGGGGCCTCTTCACCCCTCCACTTT.

The chain recombines TRBV5-4 with TRBJ2-3, with 10 bases matching TRBD2. The CDR3 spans 17 residues. V trimming: 4 bases; J trimming: 0 bases; junction bases outside the gene matches: 8. Per the germline V gene, CDR1 is SGHNT and CDR2 is YYREEE (reference sequence). The CDR3 DNA sequence: TGTGCCAGCAGCATAAAACTAGCGGGGACTAGCACAGATACGCAGTATTTT. Translation gives CASSIKLAGTSTDTQYF. The full variable domain, rest sourced from reference TRBV5-4 and TRBJ2-3, is ETGVTQSPTHLIKTRGQQVTLRCSSQSGHNTVSWYQQALGQGPQFIFQYYREEENGRGNFPPRFSGLQFPNYSSELNVNALELDDSALYLCASSIKLAGTSTDTQYFGPGTRLTVL.

This chain connects TRBV10-3 to TRBJ2-2, with 9 bases fitting TRBD1. CDR3 size: 14 residues. CDR1 is ENHRY, CDR2 SYGVKD, per germline. V was clipped by 9 bases and J by 5 bases; unmatched bases: 7. The CDR3 reads CAIAGQGLTGELFF. CDR3 sequence (DNA): TGTGCCATAGCGGGACAGGGTCTAACCGGGGAGCTGTTTTTT.

The gene calls are TRBV11-3 and TRBJ2-1, with 8 bases matching TRBD2. This CDR3 has 15 residues. The V gene's germline CDR1 is SGHNT and CDR2 YENEEA. V dropped 5 bases and J dropped 5; count of bases not matched to a gene: 8. The CDR3 nucleotides read TGTGCCAGCAGCCTCGGTCGGGGGGGAGACAATGAGCAGTTCTTC. Protein: CASSLGRGGDNEQFF.

This rearrangement joins TRBV27 to TRBJ2-7, with 10 nucleotides matching TRBD2. CDR3 length: 14 residues. The V gene's germline CDR1 is MNHEY and CDR2 SMNVEV (reference sequence). Unmatched junction bases numbered 7, after V lost 8 bases and J lost 3 bases. DNA of the CDR3: TGTGCCAGCTTTCGACTAGCGGGCGGCTACGAGCAGTACTTC. It is translated as CASFRLAGGYEQYF.

The genes are TRBV5-1 and TRBJ2-1, with 7 bases fitting TRBD2. Germline V gene data show CDR1 as SGHRS and CDR2 as YFSETQ. J gave up 6 bases and V 4 bases, and 10 bases lay outside the gene matches. CDR3 length: 15 amino acids. The CDR3 is CASSPRAAGSNEQFF. CDR3 DNA sequence: TGCGCCAGCAGCCCCCGGGCAGCGGGGTCCAATGAGCAGTTCTTC.

The chain employs TRBV11-2 and TRBJ1-2; the D gene is possibly TRBD1 (6 bases). The germline V gene encodes CDR1 SGHAT and CDR2 FQNNGV. This CDR3 has 16 residues. V lost 4 bases, J lost 4 bases, and 19 bases lay in between. This CDR3 is CASSSVQKGQRYGYTF. DNA of the CDR3: TGTGCCAGCAGCTCTGTCCAAAAGGGACAACGCTATGGCTACACCTTC.

V usage is TRBV5-4 and J usage is TRBJ1-6; 9 bases fit TRBD1. This CDR3 comprises 17 residues. V dropped 1 base and J dropped 7; count of bases not matched to a gene: 9. The germline CDR1 and CDR2 sequences are SGHNT and YYREEE (reference sequence). For the CDR3, the DNA is TGTGCCAGCAGCTTGCTACAGGGGGCTTTTGGGAATTCACCCCTCCACTTT. Amino acid sequence: CASSLLQGAFGNSPLHF.

The chain has TRBV19 and TRBJ1-5, with TRBD1 identical over 9 bases. This CDR3 comprises 17 residues. Germline-derived CDR1 and CDR2 are LNHDA and SQIVND (reference sequence). V dropped 4 bases and J dropped 6; count of bases not matched to a gene: 13. CDR3 DNA: TGTGCCAGTAGTACCCCGCCGGGGACAGGGTTTCTTCAGCCCCAGCATTTT. It is translated as CASSTPPGTGFLQPQHF. Full variable domain (outside the CDR3, taken from reference TRBV19 and TRBJ1-5): DGGITQSPKYLFRKEGQNVTLSCEQNLNHDAMYWYRQDPGQGLRLIYYSQIVNDFQKGDIAEGYSVSREKKESFPLTVTSAQKNPTAFYLCASSTPPGTGFLQPQHFGDGTRLSIL.

The genes are TRBV27 and TRBJ1-5; a weak D match, TRBD1 (6 bases). Germline loops: CDR1 MNHEY, CDR2 SMNVEV (reference sequence). The CDR3 totals 15 residues. V lost 6 bases and J lost 0, with 12 bases in between. This chain's CDR3 is CASRWTENSNQPQHF. CDR3 DNA: TGTGCCAGCAGATGGACAGAGAATAGCAATCAGCCCCAGCATTTT.

This sequence joins TRBV2 and TRBJ1-4, with 10 bases matching TRBD1. The J segment lost 6 bases and the V segment lost 7 bases, leaving 8 bases of the junction unmatched. The germline V gene has CDR1 SNHLY and CDR2 FYNNEI. The CDR3 sequence is 15 residues long. The CDR3 DNA reads as TGTGCCAGCACCCTAAGCGGGACAGGGGATGAAAAACTGTTTTTT. Protein: CASTLSGTGDEKLFF.

The gene calls are TRBV10-1 and TRBJ2-2, with TRBD1 matching 11 bases. The junction had 3 bases not matched to a gene; V was cut back by 5 bases and J by 7 bases. The CDR3 is 14 residues long. The germline V gene has CDR1 WNHNN and CDR2 SYGVQD (reference sequence). The DNA of the CDR3 is TGCGCCAGCAGTTCGGGACAGGGGGTCGGGGAGCTGTTTTTT. It codes for CASSSGQGVGELFF.